This TCR beta chain was identified during a study of vaccination effects on CD4 cells after COVID-19. Viral peptide pools were used in the ViraFEST assay to expand antigen-specific CD4+ T cells, and sequencing came afterward. Following a roughly 9-day culture, CD4+ T cells were purified. Everyone in the study got two shots of either the BNT162b2 or mRNA-1273 vaccine. Recipients of the vaccine had no prior SARS-CoV-2 infection and negative nucleocapsid antibodies. Study-wide results and limits: In vaccinees who were healthy, merely 1 out of 255 vaccine-induced clones cross-reacted with common cold coronaviruses.

The CDR3 length is 11 residues. Germline CDR1 MNHNY, CDR2 SVGAGI (reference sequence). Trimming removed 2 bases at V and 7 bases at J, with 5 bases between. A remark on this clone: What it binds is not known.

The assay was immunoSEQ multiplex PCR, and TCRdb's table has in-frame clones only and misses some. Of about 33,000 clones in the sample, more than 75% were seen once. The source was CD4+ T cells from PBMCs cultured with HCoV-NL63 spike peptides, collected after COVID-19 vaccination. The V gene is TRBV6-6, the J gene TRBJ1-2; D possibly corresponds to TRBD1 (5 bases). This receptor was obtained from a human donor who received a COVID-19 vaccine. Some clones in this sample may be carry-over from other donors' samples. The CDR3, as DNA: TGTGCCAGCAGTTACGGGGGTGGCTACACCTTC. This translates into CASSYGGGYTF.